Listed here are 32 T cell receptor beta chains from one sample, sequenced in a study of blood T cell repertoires in COVID-19. The repertoire was sequenced with immunoSEQ multiplex PCR; TCRdb's copy has only in-frame clones and lacks some. The top ten hold roughly 4.4% of the sample, which has 110,000 or so clones, 80% to 90% seen once. Sequences were obtained from peripheral blood. These receptors were collected from a woman aged 45-65 years with acute or convalescent COVID-19.

The V gene is TRBV28, the J gene TRBJ1-2, with 8 positions matching TRBD1. CDR1 is MDHEN and CDR2 is SYDVKM in the germline V gene. This CDR3 spans 17 amino acids. The trim removed 3 bases at V and 3 bases at J, leaving 12 bases unmatched. The CDR3, as DNA: TGTGCCAGCAGTTTTATACCGACAGGGGCGGTAGACTATGGCTACACCTTC. Encoded protein: CASSFIPTGAVDYGYTF.

The V call is TRBV28, the J call TRBJ2-7; 11 nucleotides line up with TRBD1. The J segment lost 1 base and the V segment lost 10 bases, leaving 9 bases of the junction unmatched. This CDR3 is built from 15 residues. Germline loops: CDR1 MDHEN, CDR2 SYDVKM. The CDR3 reads CATHGTGGRSYEQYF. CDR3 DNA: TGTGCCACTCATGGGACAGGGGGAAGGTCCTACGAGCAGTACTTC.

The chain employs TRBV12-3 or TRBV12-4 and TRBJ1-5; D is unresolved. The CDR3 has 12 amino acids. V dropped 5 bases and J dropped 5 bases, with 7 bases sitting between them. The CDR3 here is CASSLPDQPQHF. CDR3 coding DNA: TGTGCCAGCAGTCTCCCGGATCAGCCCCAGCATTTT.

This sequence joins TRBV9 and TRBJ1-3; the D is unclear. This CDR3 has 16 amino acids. Germline-derived CDR1 and CDR2 are SGDLS and YYNGEE. Between the trimmed V and J ends, which lost 0 bases and 0 bases, there was a span of 10 bases. The CDR3 coding sequence is TGTGCCAGCAGCGTAGAGGCCACTAACTCTGGAAACACCATATATTTT. This translates into CASSVEATNSGNTIYF.

The chain is built from TRBV30 and TRBJ1-5; TRBD1 agrees at 9 bases. Trimming at V came to 5 bases and at J to 1 base, leaving 6 bases not matched to a gene. The germline V gene encodes CDR1 GTSNPN and CDR2 SVGIG (reference sequence). The CDR3 is made up of 15 amino acids. In DNA form, the CDR3 reads TGTGCCTGGGGGGGACAGGGAATCAGCAATCAGCCCCAGCATTTT. Translation gives CAWGGQGISNQPQHF.

The chain's CDR3 is CAISEPTSEERETQYF. CDR3 in DNA: TGTGCCATCAGTGAGCCGACTAGCGAGGAGCGGGAGACCCAGTACTTC. The chain carries TRBV10-3 and TRBJ2-5; 8 positions agree with TRBD2. The ends lost 2 bases at V and 5 bases at J; junction bases unmatched: 10. The CDR3 consists of 16 residues. CDR1 and CDR2 (germline): ENHRY, SYGVKD.

This clone has just one count. The chain joins TRBV30 to TRBJ1-2, with 7 bases lining up with TRBD1. V gave up 1 base and J gave up 5 bases; unmatched junction bases: 4. The V gene's germline CDR1 is GTSNPN and CDR2 SVGIG (reference sequence). The CDR3 consists of 13 residues. This CDR3 reads CAWSDDREYGYTF. The CDR3 DNA reads as TGTGCCTGGAGTGACGACAGGGAATATGGCTACACCTTC.

The chain has TRBV28 and TRBJ2-1; no firm D call. Germline lookup yields CDR1 MDHEN and CDR2 SYDVKM. The CDR3 length is 13 residues. The V gene lost 3 bases and the J gene lost 4 bases, with 7 bases spanning the gap. The CDR3 coding sequence is TGTGCCAGCAGTTTGCTTCAGTACAATGAGCAGTTCTTC. It encodes CASSLLQYNEQFF.

This clone was seen a single time. This chain uses TRBV18 with TRBJ1-2, with 7 positions matching TRBD1. CDR1 and CDR2 from the germline V gene are KGHSH and LQKENI. The V and J ends lost 3 bases and 4 bases, in that order; junction bases with no gene match: 14. This CDR3 region has 17 residues. CDR3 DNA sequence: TGTGCCAGCTCACCCCCCCCGACAGGGACACTCCTCTATGGCTACACCTTC. As protein: CASSPPPTGTLLYGYTF.

In its sample, this clone was seen a few times. This chain connects TRBV2 to TRBJ1-3; no reliable D call. Germline CDR1 and CDR2: SNHLY and FYNNEI. V dropped 0 bases and J dropped 8 bases, with 11 bases sitting between them. This CDR3 is 14 amino acids long. The CDR3 protein is CASSEARTSDTIYF. The CDR3 coding sequence is TGTGCCAGCAGTGAAGCGCGTACTTCGGACACCATATATTTT.

V usage is TRBV3-1 (or the pseudogene TRBV3-2) and J usage is TRBJ1-6; 9 bases are shared with TRBD1. The CDR3 has 16 amino acids. The trim removed 1 base at V and 7 bases at J, leaving 5 bases unmatched. The germline CDR1 and CDR2 sequences are LGHDT and YNNKEL (reference sequence). The CDR3 loop reads CASSQALTGGNSPLHF. As DNA, the CDR3 is TGTGCCAGCAGCCAAGCTCTGACAGGGGGAAATTCACCCCTCCACTTT.

This rearrangement joins TRBV3-1 (or the pseudogene TRBV3-2) to TRBJ2-1; D is perhaps TRBD2 (6 bases). The V gene lost 5 bases and the J gene lost 0 bases, with 11 bases spanning the gap. The germline V gene encodes CDR1 LGHDT and CDR2 YNNKEL (reference sequence). The CDR3 extends over 15 amino acids. CDR3 sequence (DNA): TGTGCCAGCAGCGGAGGGTTATACTCCTACAATGAGCAGTTCTTC. Its protein product is CASSGGLYSYNEQFF.

J is TRBJ2-5 and V is TRBV28; 15 bases match TRBD2. After removal of 11 bases from V and 5 bases from J, the junction contained 3 bases not matched to a gene. Per germline, CDR1 MDHEN and CDR2 SYDVKM. The CDR3 spans 13 residues. The CDR3 nucleotides read TGTGCCTGTGGACTAGCGGGGGGGGAGACCCAGTACTTC. Protein: CACGLAGGETQYF.

This rearrangement joins TRBV3-1 (or the pseudogene TRBV3-2) to TRBJ2-2, with 7 positions matching TRBD1. V dropped 6 bases and J dropped 1; count of bases not matched to a gene: 2. The CDR3 contains 14 residues. Per the germline V gene, CDR1 is LGHDT and CDR2 is YNNKEL (reference sequence). CDR3 in DNA: TGTGCCAGCAGGACAGGGATGAACACCGGGGAGCTGTTTTTT. This sequence encodes CASRTGMNTGELFF.

The chain employs TRBV10-3 and TRBJ1-1, with D possibly matching TRBD1 (6 bases). CDR3 size: 14 residues. Trimming pared 6 bases from V and 3 bases from J, leaving 14 bases between. Germline assignment: CDR1 ENHRY and CDR2 SYGVKD. This CDR3 reads CAIRKTGMDTEAFF. CDR3 sequence (DNA): TGTGCCATCAGGAAGACAGGTATGGACACTGAAGCTTTCTTT.

The chain carries TRBV25-1 and TRBJ1-2; D possibly corresponds to TRBD1 (5 bases). The V gene lost 1 base and the J gene lost 9 bases, with 18 bases spanning the gap. The CDR3 length is 15 residues. Germline lookup yields CDR1 MGHDK and CDR2 SYGVNS. The CDR3, as DNA: TGTGCCAGCAGTGAATCCAGGAGGGGAGCCCGGAGCTACACCTTC. This codes for CASSESRRGARSYTF.

The chain couples TRBV7-2 to TRBJ2-7; 9 bases match TRBD1. Germline V gene data show CDR1 as SGHTA and CDR2 as FQGNSA. This CDR3 spans 17 amino acids. With V trimmed by 1 base and J by 0 bases, 7 bases remained unmatched. In nucleotides, the CDR3 is TGTGCCAGCAGCTTAGGGGGAGGACAGGGGAACTCCTACGAGCAGTACTTC. This encodes CASSLGGGQGNSYEQYF.

This clone was observed once. This sequence joins TRBV6-5 and TRBJ1-1; TRBD1 matches 9 bases. In germline, CDR1 is MNHEY, CDR2 SVGAGI. Germline trimming cut 4 bases from V and 4 bases from J; bases unmatched to any gene: 7. This CDR3 region has 15 residues. In nucleotides, the CDR3 is TGTGCCAGCAGTTCAAGGACAGGGGATGGCACTGAAGCTTTCTTT. This encodes CASSSRTGDGTEAFF.

V usage is TRBV6-5 and J usage is TRBJ2-1; the D gene is possibly TRBD1 (6 bases). V lost 0 bases to trimming and J lost 6 bases, with 9 bases between them. The CDR3 sequence is 14 residues long. The germline gives CDR1 MNHEY, CDR2 SVGAGI. The CDR3 nucleotides read TGTGCCAGCAGTTACTCAGGGGGTTTCAATGAGCAGTTCTTC. Protein product: CASSYSGGFNEQFF.

The chain uses TRBV27 and TRBJ2-1; tentatively, D is TRBD1 (6 bases). Trimming stripped 0 bases from V and 6 bases from J, with 15 bases between. CDR1 and CDR2 from the germline V gene are MNHEY and SMNVEV (reference sequence). The CDR3 is 16 amino acids. The CDR3 loop reads CASSLSNLGHFNEQFF. CDR3 coding DNA: TGTGCCAGCAGTTTATCTAATTTGGGACACTTCAATGAGCAGTTCTTC.

The CDR3 sequence is CASSSRTDYEKLFF. The DNA for the CDR3 is TGTGCCAGCAGCTCGAGGACAGACTATGAAAAACTGTTTTTT. The chain carries TRBV7-9 and TRBJ1-4; D is possibly TRBD1 (6 bases). V dropped 4 bases and J dropped 6 bases, with 12 bases sitting between them. CDR1 SEHNR and CDR2 FQNEAQ come from the germline V gene (reference sequence). The CDR3 totals 14 residues. Together with reference TRBV7-9 and TRBJ1-4, the CDR3 gives the full variable domain: DTGVSQNPRHKITKRGQNVTFRCDPISEHNRLYWYRQTLGQGPEFLTYFQNEAQLEKSRLLSDRFSAERPKGSFSTLEIQRTEQGDSAMYLCASSSRTDYEKLFFGSGTQLSVL.

The chain joins TRBV5-5 to TRBJ1-3, with a weak D call TRBD1 (5 bases). V dropped 0 bases and J dropped 0 bases, with 13 bases sitting between them. The CDR3 is made up of 17 amino acids. Looked up from germline, CDR1 is SGHKS and CDR2 is YYEKEE (reference sequence). The DNA for the CDR3 is TGTGCCAGCAGCTTGGTAGCAGGGATCCTCTCTGGAAACACCATATATTTT. It is translated as CASSLVAGILSGNTIYF.

Only one count was recorded for this clone. The V and J genes are TRBV3-1 (or the pseudogene TRBV3-2) and TRBJ1-2, with 7 bases lining up with TRBD1. The CDR3 runs to 14 residues. Trimming cost V 0 bases and J 7 bases; bases outside gene matches: 5. Per the germline V gene, CDR1 is LGHDT and CDR2 is YNNKEL (reference sequence). The CDR3 is CASSQDTGALGYTF. The DNA of the CDR3 is TGTGCCAGCAGCCAAGATACAGGGGCTCTTGGCTACACCTTC.

The V and J genes are TRBV6-5 and TRBJ1-1; TRBD1 matches 8 bases. Trimming at V came to 5 bases and at J to 5 bases, leaving 7 bases not matched to a gene. From germline, CDR1 is MNHEY and CDR2 SVGAGI. The CDR3 is made up of 14 amino acids. The CDR3 is CASSQQGGRTEAFF. CDR3 sequence (DNA): TGTGCCAGCAGTCAACAGGGGGGTCGGACTGAAGCTTTCTTT.

The chain combines TRBV7-9 with TRBJ2-7, with 7 bases fitting TRBD1. The CDR3 consists of 15 residues. Germline loops: CDR1 SEHNR, CDR2 FQNEAQ (reference sequence). Germline trimming cut 0 bases from V and 1 base from J; bases unmatched to any gene: 3. CDR3: CASSLAGTDSYEQYF. The CDR3 DNA sequence: TGTGCCAGCAGCTTAGCAGGGACAGATTCCTACGAGCAGTACTTC.

This clone was observed once. This chain connects TRBV4-1 to TRBJ1-6; maybe TRBD1 (6 bases). The CDR3 is 15 amino acids. The germline V gene encodes CDR1 MGHRA and CDR2 YSYEKL. The germline V and J ends were trimmed by 3 bases and 8 bases, with 14 bases remaining between them. The CDR3 sequence: CASSHDTGYDSPLHF. In DNA form, the CDR3 reads TGCGCCAGCAGCCATGATACAGGGTACGATTCACCCCTCCACTTT.

DNA of the CDR3: TGTGCCAGCAGCCAAAGGGGTGCGGATAATTCACCCCTCCACTTT. It translates to CASSQRGADNSPLHF. V and J are TRBV11-2 and TRBJ1-6; perhaps TRBD1 as D (5 bases). The CDR3 extends over 15 amino acids. CDR1 is SGHAT and CDR2 is FQNNGV in the germline V gene. V was cut by 5 bases and J by 5 bases, with 13 bases left in between.

CDR3 region: CASSEGPGAAGYTF. CDR3 bases: TGTGCCAGCAGTGAAGGACCAGGGGCTGCTGGCTACACCTTC. This chain connects TRBV6-1 to TRBJ1-2, with a tentative D call TRBD1 (6 bases). This CDR3 spans 14 amino acids. CDR1 and CDR2 (germline): MNHNS, SASEGT. V was clipped by 1 base and J by 7 bases, with 13 bases between them.

In its sample, this clone was seen a few times. J is TRBJ1-2 and V is TRBV5-6; 9 bases map to TRBD1. The CDR3 consists of 15 residues. V gave up 2 bases and J gave up 4 bases; unmatched junction bases: 6. The V gene's germline CDR1 is SGHDT and CDR2 YYEEEE. The CDR3 bases are TGTGCCAGCAGCTTTGAAGGACAGGGGACCTATGGCTACACCTTC. Amino acids: CASSFEGQGTYGYTF.

About this clone: Germline and junction disagree at one end, which may indicate a read error. The chain joins TRBV19 to TRBJ2-1; 7 bases line up with TRBD2. Germline CDR1 reads LNHDA; CDR2 reads SQIVND (reference sequence). The CDR3 runs 12 residues. The CDR3 reads CASTIGVSGVFF. The CDR3 nucleotides are TGTGCCAGTACTATAGGGGTCAGCGGGGTGTTCTTC.

V gene TRBV5-1 combines with J gene TRBJ2-5; TRBD1 matches 10 bases. The CDR3 contains 13 residues. Trimming cost V 3 bases and J 5 bases; bases outside gene matches: 1. Germline-derived CDR1 and CDR2 are SGHRS and YFSETQ. CDR3 sequence: CASSSGQGETQYF. The CDR3 coding sequence is TGCGCCAGCAGCTCGGGACAGGGGGAGACCCAGTACTTC. The full variable domain, rest sourced from reference TRBV5-1 and TRBJ2-5, is KAGVTQTPRYLIKTRGQQVTLSCSPISGHRSVSWYQQTPGQGLQFLFEYFSETQRNKGNFPGRFSGRQFSNSRSEMNVSTLELGDSALYLCASSSGQGETQYFGPGTRLLVL.

This clone was counted only a few times. The chain uses TRBV4-1 and TRBJ1-2, with 7 bases lining up with TRBD1. V lost 5 bases and J lost 2; bases outside the gene matches: 2. Per the germline V gene, CDR1 is MGHRA and CDR2 is YSYEKL. The CDR3 has 13 residues. The CDR3 loop is CASSMTGNYGYTF. The CDR3 nucleotides read TGCGCCAGCAGCATGACAGGGAACTATGGCTACACCTTC.